This is a list of T cell receptor beta chains from one sample in a study of cytotoxic CD8 clonotypes in ibrutinib-treated CLL. TCRdb's copy holds only in-frame clones and misses some; the assay was immunoSEQ multiplex PCR. The sample carries approximately 210,000 clones, around 70% recorded once. The material sequenced was PBMCs, taken after 24 months of ibrutinib treatment. These receptors all come from a human donor with chronic lymphocytic leukemia. Both conserved end residues are part of each CDR3. The size entry is marked missing in some rows and otherwise reads once, few, many or a size class.

V,J,size,CDR3
TRBV5-6,TRBJ2-5,.,CASSLDNVQETQYF
TRBV27,TRBJ2-1,.,CASSLHQNNEQFF
TRBV27,TRBJ2-3,.,CASSSRLDTQYF
TRBV7-9,TRBJ2-1,.,CASSLVQGYYNEQFF
TRBV11-1,TRBJ2-5,.,CASSLEGSGTQYF
TRBV5-1,TRBJ2-2,few,CASSWETVSISGELFF
TRBV2,TRBJ1-1,.,CASGGAGGGNTEAFF
TRBV15,TRBJ2-3,.,CATSTSRTSEAGDTQYF
TRBV6-5,TRBJ2-3,.,CASRDTDTQYF
TRBV5-1,TRBJ2-7,.,CASSFTPDRSSYEQYF
TRBV7-2,TRBJ2-5,.,CASSLRDSQETQYF
TRBV30,TRBJ1-5,.,CAWSAMRGGNQPQHF
TRBV30,TRBJ1-2,.,CAWREGARGYTF
TRBV30,TRBJ1-2,.,CAWSAGGRRRSGYTF
TRBV28,TRBJ1-5,.,CASSLMSTVQPQHF
TRBV30,TRBJ1-1,.,CAGRQDLGPEAFF
TRBV5-1,TRBJ1-1,.,CASSPGRMNTEAFF
TRBV27,TRBJ2-7,few,CASSFRGTSGVSYEQYF
TRBV6-4,TRBJ2-2,.,CASSERTGGFGELFF
TRBV4-3,TRBJ1-2,.,CASSQARDSRKNGYTF
TRBV20-1,TRBJ1-1,once,CSATLGGEAFF
TRBV27,TRBJ2-7,.,CASSLSGDRGSYEQYF
TRBV28,TRBJ2-6,.,CASSPLGEANVLTF
TRBV9,TRBJ2-2,.,CASSVARGRGTGELFF
TRBV7-8,TRBJ1-3,once,CASSRQGSGNTIYF
TRBV30,TRBJ2-5,.,CAWSGTGAGETQYF
TRBV2,TRBJ2-6,.,CASSAEVIGANVLTF
TRBV15,TRBJ1-1,.,CATSRDSGGTEAFF
TRBV14,TRBJ2-1,.,CASSQERRYEQFF
TRBV14,TRBJ2-1,.,CASSQYRASEQFF
TRBV30,TRBJ1-1,.,CAWQDRGTEAFF
TRBV4-3,TRBJ2-2,.,CASSRTGVNGELFF
TRBV7-8,TRBJ2-4,.,CASSAHREGAKNIQYF
TRBV11-3,TRBJ2-7,few,CASSPTSDRSYEQYF
TRBV21-1,TRBJ2-2,few,CASSAKSRGAGELFF
TRBV7-6,TRBJ1-2,few,CASSLDGQSYGYTF
TRBV28,TRBJ2-7,.,CASSKDTYYEQYF
TRBV11-1,TRBJ2-7,.,CASRDFYEQYF
TRBV28,TRBJ1-1,.,CASSPSLRPTEAFF
TRBV7-9,TRBJ2-7,.,CASSYPGHLYEQYF
TRBV27,TRBJ2-7,.,CASSLTGSYEQYF
TRBV28,TRBJ2-3,few,CASSFRSGTDTQYF
TRBV11-2,TRBJ2-1,.,CASSLVFRTSGDAQFF
TRBV27,TRBJ1-2,.,CASRLLGSYGYTF
TRBV28,TRBJ1-2,.,CASSLYGYTF
TRBV6-9,TRBJ2-5,.,CASSEEVFRRTQYF
TRBV6-5,TRBJ2-3,.,CASRSTDTQYF
TRBV10-3,TRBJ1-1,.,CAISNGPRASPEAFF
TRBV5-1,TRBJ2-5,once,CASSKGQGGETQYF
TRBV7-2,TRBJ2-7,.,CASSSSTREQYF
TRBV4-1,TRBJ2-7,.,CASSRDSLGEQYF
TRBV5-6,TRBJ1-2,.,CASSPLTVNYGYTF